The rows below give T cell receptor beta chains drawn from one sample of a study of response to subunit inactivated influenza vaccine. TCRdb called the RT-PCR reads again in MiXCR, with one record for every CDR3 protein. The data show about 780,000 distinct CDR3 sequences, less than 20% seen once. This specimen was PBMCs from blood, taken more than 4 days after vaccination. These receptors came from a man in his fifties who received an inactivated influenza vaccine. The CDR3 runs from the conserved cysteine through the conserved F or W. The order of the fields is J gene, V gene, D gene, CDR3 length, clone size, CDR3 protein, CDR3 DNA. The D gene is left open where the match is weak. The size field is filled for only some rows; it gives once, few, many or a size class.

j_gene: TRBJ2-3
v_gene: TRBV24-1
d_gene: TRBD2
len: 17
abundance: few
CDR3aa: CATSEGLAGVMDPTQYF
CDR3nt: TGTGCCACCAGTGAGGGACTAGCGGGAGTTATGGACCCCACGCAGTATTTT

j_gene: TRBJ2-7
v_gene: TRBV12-3/TRBV12-4
d_gene: -
len: 14
abundance: -
CDR3aa: CASSPTGPSYEQYF
CDR3nt: TGTGCCAGCAGTCCAACGGGCCCTTCCTACGAGCAGTACTTC

j_gene: TRBJ2-1
v_gene: TRBV4-3
d_gene: -
len: 13
abundance: few
CDR3aa: CASSQSTPTEQFF
CDR3nt: TGCGCCAGCAGCCAGTCCACCCCGACAGAGCAGTTCTTC

j_gene: TRBJ1-5
v_gene: TRBV20-1
d_gene: -
len: 17
abundance: -
CDR3aa: CSARSWRRPHPNQPQHF
CDR3nt: TGCAGTGCCCGGTCTTGGAGAAGGCCGCACCCGAATCAGCCCCAGCATTTT

j_gene: TRBJ2-1
v_gene: TRBV20-1
d_gene: TRBD1
len: 15
abundance: -
CDR3aa: CSASYRQGRYNEQFF
CDR3nt: TGCAGTGCTAGTTATCGACAGGGTAGATACAATGAGCAGTTCTTC

j_gene: TRBJ2-5
v_gene: TRBV3-1
d_gene: -
len: 14
abundance: -
CDR3aa: CASSQRTRSETQYF
CDR3nt: TGTGCCAGCAGCCAACGTACGAGGTCCGAGACCCAGTACTTC

j_gene: TRBJ2-4
v_gene: TRBV4-3
d_gene: -
len: 17
abundance: few
CDR3aa: CASSQDLPYSAKNIQYF
CDR3nt: TGCGCCAGCAGCCAAGATCTCCCCTATAGCGCCAAAAACATTCAGTACTTC

j_gene: TRBJ2-1
v_gene: TRBV18
d_gene: -
len: 15
abundance: few
CDR3aa: CASSPPFTLSNEQFF
CDR3nt: TGTGCCAGCTCACCACCGTTTACCCTCTCAAACGAGCAGTTCTTC

j_gene: TRBJ2-2
v_gene: TRBV2
d_gene: -
len: 15
abundance: once
CDR3aa: CASSESSGNTGELFF
CDR3nt: TGTGCCAGCAGTGAAAGTAGCGGTAACACCGGGGAGCTGTTTTTT

j_gene: TRBJ2-3
v_gene: TRBV6-2/TRBV6-3
d_gene: -
len: 16
abundance: -
CDR3aa: CASSDIAAPPTDTQYF
CDR3nt: TGTGCCAGCAGTGACATAGCGGCTCCCCCCACAGATACGCAGTATTTT

j_gene: TRBJ2-7
v_gene: TRBV5-1
d_gene: TRBD2
len: 15
abundance: -
CDR3aa: CASTDTSGRDHEQYF
CDR3nt: TGCGCCAGCACCGATACTAGCGGGAGGGACCACGAGCAGTACTTC

j_gene: TRBJ2-1
v_gene: TRBV5-1
d_gene: -
len: 14
abundance: -
CDR3aa: CASSSDVGDNEQFF
CDR3nt: TGCGCCAGCAGCTCGGACGTAGGGGACAATGAGCAGTTCTTC

j_gene: TRBJ1-5
v_gene: TRBV7-2
d_gene: -
len: 15
abundance: few
CDR3aa: CASSLVAAKDQPQHF
CDR3nt: TGTGCCAGCAGCTTAGTCGCTGCTAAGGATCAGCCCCAGCATTTT

j_gene: TRBJ1-4
v_gene: TRBV10-3
d_gene: TRBD1
len: 17
abundance: -
CDR3aa: CAISESRQGRTNEKLFF
CDR3nt: TGTGCCATCAGTGAGTCCCGACAGGGGCGAACTAATGAAAAACTGTTTTTT

j_gene: TRBJ2-7
v_gene: TRBV20-1
d_gene: -
len: 14
abundance: -
CDR3aa: CSANSKVGVNEQYF
CDR3nt: TGCAGTGCTAATTCAAAGGTGGGAGTGAACGAGCAGTACTTC

j_gene: TRBJ2-5
v_gene: TRBV7-9
d_gene: TRBD1
len: 14
abundance: many
CDR3aa: CASSFEGARETQYF
CDR3nt: TGTGCCAGCAGCTTCGAGGGGGCGCGAGAGACCCAGTACTTC

j_gene: TRBJ2-1
v_gene: TRBV4-3
d_gene: -
len: 15
abundance: -
CDR3aa: CASSQDPYREDEQFF
CDR3nt: TGCGCCAGCAGCCAAGATCCCTATCGCGAGGATGAGCAGTTCTTC

j_gene: TRBJ1-2
v_gene: TRBV6-2/TRBV6-3
d_gene: -
len: 13
abundance: few
CDR3aa: CASSYSSDYGYTF
CDR3nt: TGTGCCAGCAGTTACTCGTCAGACTATGGCTACACCTTC

j_gene: TRBJ2-1
v_gene: TRBV7-9
d_gene: TRBD2
len: 15
abundance: few
CDR3aa: CASSAQLAGDNEQFF
CDR3nt: TGTGCCAGCAGCGCACAACTAGCGGGGGACAATGAGCAGTTCTTC

j_gene: TRBJ2-4
v_gene: TRBV7-2
d_gene: -
len: 13
abundance: -
CDR3aa: CASSLEDVDIQYF
CDR3nt: TGTGCCAGCAGCTTAGAAGACGTAGACATTCAGTACTTC

j_gene: TRBJ2-1
v_gene: TRBV3-1
d_gene: -
len: 13
abundance: -
CDR3aa: CASSRHSVNEQFF
CDR3nt: TGTGCCAGCAGCCGCCATTCCGTTAATGAGCAGTTCTTC

j_gene: TRBJ2-6
v_gene: TRBV20-1
d_gene: -
len: 15
abundance: few
CDR3aa: CSASMGAPGANVLTF
CDR3nt: TGCAGTGCTAGTATGGGGGCGCCGGGGGCCAACGTCCTGACTTTC

j_gene: TRBJ1-2
v_gene: TRBV27
d_gene: TRBD1
len: 12
abundance: -
CDR3aa: CASSGTGDGYTF
CDR3nt: TGTGCCAGCAGTGGGACAGGGGATGGCTACACCTTC

j_gene: TRBJ2-7
v_gene: TRBV12-3/TRBV12-4
d_gene: -
len: 13
abundance: many
CDR3aa: CASSKGGPYEQYF
CDR3nt: TGTGCCAGCAGTAAGGGCGGACCCTACGAGCAGTACTTC

j_gene: TRBJ2-5
v_gene: TRBV20-1
d_gene: -
len: 12
abundance: few
CDR3aa: CSARAPPWTQYF
CDR3nt: TGCAGTGCTAGAGCCCCCCCTTGGACCCAGTACTTC

j_gene: TRBJ2-5
v_gene: TRBV7-9
d_gene: TRBD1
len: 14
abundance: -
CDR3aa: CASSTSRTGWVQYF
CDR3nt: TGTGCCAGCAGCACCAGCAGGACAGGGTGGGTCCAGTACTTC

j_gene: TRBJ2-3
v_gene: TRBV20-1
d_gene: TRBD2
len: 17
abundance: -
CDR3aa: CRAVGGTSGLSPDTQYF
CDR3nt: TGCAGGGCGGTCGGGGGGACTAGCGGTCTCTCGCCCGATACGCAGTATTTT

j_gene: TRBJ2-1
v_gene: TRBV5-6
d_gene: -
len: 12
abundance: many
CDR3aa: CASSLVAGEQFF
CDR3nt: TGTGCCAGCAGTCTTGTCGCCGGTGAGCAGTTCTTC

j_gene: TRBJ1-1
v_gene: TRBV4-2
d_gene: -
len: 17
abundance: few
CDR3aa: CASSQGGPGELGTEAFF
CDR3nt: TGTGCCAGCAGCCAAGGTGGCCCCGGAGAGTTGGGGACTGAAGCTTTCTTT

j_gene: TRBJ2-1
v_gene: TRBV27
d_gene: TRBD2
len: 18
abundance: -
CDR3aa: CASSLGLAGGIFYNEQFF
CDR3nt: TGTGCCAGCAGTTTAGGCCTAGCGGGAGGGATCTTCTACAATGAGCAGTTCTTC

j_gene: TRBJ2-7
v_gene: TRBV29-1
d_gene: -
len: 11
abundance: many
CDR3aa: CSVKIGDEQYF
CDR3nt: TGCAGCGTTAAGATCGGGGACGAGCAGTACTTC

j_gene: TRBJ2-2
v_gene: TRBV20-1
d_gene: -
len: 15
abundance: -
CDR3aa: CSAVTRGRVTGELFF
CDR3nt: TGCAGTGCTGTCACCCGGGGGCGAGTGACCGGGGAGCTGTTTTTT

j_gene: TRBJ2-5
v_gene: TRBV24-1
d_gene: -
len: 13
abundance: many
CDR3aa: CATSDRGYETQYF
CDR3nt: TGTGCCACCAGTGACAGGGGATACGAGACCCAGTACTTC

j_gene: TRBJ1-5
v_gene: TRBV24-1
d_gene: TRBD1
len: 16
abundance: few
CDR3aa: CATSDLMDRVGQPQHF
CDR3nt: TGTGCCACCAGTGATTTGATGGACAGGGTAGGTCAGCCCCAGCATTTT

j_gene: TRBJ1-4
v_gene: TRBV7-6
d_gene: -
len: 18
abundance: once
CDR3aa: CASSPRGNLRGTNEKLFF
CDR3nt: TGTGCCAGCAGCCCACGCGGCAACCTCCGGGGAACTAATGAAAAACTGTTTTTT

j_gene: TRBJ2-3
v_gene: TRBV24-1
d_gene: -
len: 15
abundance: few
CDR3aa: CATSDSQGWADTQYF
CDR3nt: TGTGCCACCAGTGATTCTCAGGGTTGGGCAGATACGCAGTATTTT

j_gene: TRBJ2-7
v_gene: TRBV6-5
d_gene: TRBD2
len: 16
abundance: -
CDR3aa: CASSYSRSGGYNEQYF
CDR3nt: TGTGCCAGCAGTTACTCTCGATCGGGGGGTTACAACGAGCAGTACTTC

j_gene: TRBJ2-7
v_gene: TRBV5-6
d_gene: -
len: 11
abundance: few
CDR3aa: CASGPQNEQYF
CDR3nt: TGTGCCAGCGGGCCTCAGAACGAGCAGTACTTC

j_gene: TRBJ2-7
v_gene: TRBV9
d_gene: -
len: 15
abundance: -
CDR3aa: CASSVPSGTSYEQYF
CDR3nt: TGTGCCAGCAGCGTCCCCAGCGGAACCTCCTACGAGCAGTACTTC

j_gene: TRBJ2-7
v_gene: TRBV7-6
d_gene: TRBD1
len: 15
abundance: few
CDR3aa: CASSLQPRGQYEQYF
CDR3nt: TGTGCCAGCAGCTTGCAACCCAGGGGGCAGTACGAGCAGTACTTC

j_gene: TRBJ2-1
v_gene: TRBV7-2
d_gene: -
len: 14
abundance: few
CDR3aa: CASSLGGSRDEQFF
CDR3nt: TGTGCCAGCAGCTTGGGAGGATCCCGGGATGAGCAGTTCTTC

j_gene: TRBJ2-7
v_gene: TRBV12-3/TRBV12-4
d_gene: -
len: 14
abundance: once
CDR3aa: CASRGTYSSYEQYF
CDR3nt: TGTGCCAGCAGGGGGACATACAGCTCCTACGAGCAGTACTTC

j_gene: TRBJ2-1
v_gene: TRBV7-9
d_gene: -
len: 17
abundance: -
CDR3aa: CASSNKWKGASYNEQFF
CDR3nt: TGTGCCAGCAGCAACAAGTGGAAGGGAGCAAGCTACAATGAGCAGTTCTTC

j_gene: TRBJ2-6
v_gene: TRBV18
d_gene: -
len: 12
abundance: few
CDR3aa: CASSVGRNVLTF
CDR3nt: TGTGCCAGCTCAGTAGGCCGTAACGTCCTGACTTTC

j_gene: TRBJ2-6
v_gene: TRBV5-5
d_gene: TRBD1
len: 16
abundance: -
CDR3aa: CASSTEGATGANVLTF
CDR3nt: TGTGCCAGCAGTACTGAGGGGGCCACTGGGGCCAACGTCCTGACTTTC

j_gene: TRBJ2-7
v_gene: TRBV6-2/TRBV6-3
d_gene: -
len: 14
abundance: -
CDR3aa: CASSFLPATYEQYF
CDR3nt: TGTGCCAGCAGTTTCTTGCCAGCCACCTACGAGCAGTACTTC

j_gene: TRBJ2-5
v_gene: TRBV10-3
d_gene: -
len: 12
abundance: many
CDR3aa: CAISESSETQYF
CDR3nt: TGTGCCATCAGTGAGTCGAGCGAGACCCAGTACTTC

j_gene: TRBJ2-4
v_gene: TRBV25-1
d_gene: -
len: 16
abundance: few
CDR3aa: CASSEYSRAVGNIQYF
CDR3nt: TGTGCCAGCAGTGAATACTCCCGGGCAGTAGGGAACATTCAGTACTTC

j_gene: TRBJ2-2
v_gene: TRBV12-3/TRBV12-4
d_gene: -
len: 15
abundance: -
CDR3aa: CASTHWSGNTGELFF
CDR3nt: TGTGCCAGCACCCACTGGTCGGGAAACACCGGGGAGCTGTTTTTT

j_gene: TRBJ2-7
v_gene: TRBV4-2
d_gene: TRBD2
len: 16
abundance: many
CDR3aa: CASSQGQLAGGYEQYF
CDR3nt: TGTGCCAGCAGCCAAGGGCAACTAGCGGGAGGGTACGAGCAGTACTTC